A selection of T cell receptor beta chains follows, all from one sample in a study of OX40 agonist ivuxolimab in advanced cancers. TCRdb's copy holds only in-frame clones and misses some; the assay was immunoSEQ multiplex PCR. The sample shows 55,000 to 70,000 clones, 70% to 90% of them seen only once. The source material was CD4+ or CD8+ T cells sorted from blood, sampled in a trial of the OX40 agonist ivuxolimab. The receptors stem from an adult with an advanced solid tumor such as melanoma, head and neck, liver or kidney cancer. CDR3s include the opening cysteine and the closing phenylalanine or tryptophan. Fields, in order: J gene, D gene, V gene, CDR3 length, clone size, CDR3 protein, CDR3 DNA. The D gene is left open where the match is weak. Size is stated for part of the rows, as once, few or many counts, or as a class when the clone is expanded.

J gene: TRBJ2-1; D gene: TRBD2; V gene: TRBV5-1; CDR3 length: 16; clone size: .; CDR3 protein: CASSLAPGLAVHEQFF; CDR3 DNA: TGCGCCAGCAGCTTGGCCCCGGGACTAGCGGTCCATGAGCAGTTCTTC
J gene: TRBJ2-3; D gene: TRBD2; V gene: TRBV10-2; CDR3 length: 14; clone size: .; CDR3 protein: CASSLAGVADTQYF; CDR3 DNA: TGCGCCAGCAGCTTAGCGGGGGTAGCTGATACGCAGTATTTT
J gene: TRBJ2-6; D gene: TRBD1; V gene: TRBV18; CDR3 length: 17; clone size: .; CDR3 protein: CASSPRQGYSGANVLTF; CDR3 DNA: TGTGCCAGCTCACCTCGACAGGGGTACTCTGGGGCCAACGTCCTGACTTTC
J gene: TRBJ2-7; D gene: .; V gene: TRBV16; CDR3 length: 13; clone size: once; CDR3 protein: CASSQSGGYEQYF; CDR3 DNA: TGTGCCAGCAGCCAATCGGGGGGCTACGAGCAGTACTTC
J gene: TRBJ2-3; D gene: TRBD1; V gene: TRBV30; CDR3 length: 13; clone size: .; CDR3 protein: CAWDRASTDTQYF; CDR3 DNA: TGTGCCTGGGACAGGGCCAGCACAGATACGCAGTATTTT
J gene: TRBJ2-1; D gene: .; V gene: TRBV6-1; CDR3 length: 15; clone size: .; CDR3 protein: CASSSGTSRNNEQFF; CDR3 DNA: TGTGCCAGCAGTTCCGGGACTTCTCGTAACAATGAGCAGTTCTTC
J gene: TRBJ2-5; D gene: .; V gene: TRBV4-1; CDR3 length: 15; clone size: .; CDR3 protein: CASSQVGVLGETQYF; CDR3 DNA: TGCGCCAGCAGCCAAGTGGGTGTCCTGGGGGAGACCCAGTACTTC
J gene: TRBJ2-3; D gene: .; V gene: TRBV7-2; CDR3 length: 15; clone size: .; CDR3 protein: CASSLARARSDTQYF; CDR3 DNA: TGTGCCAGCAGCTTAGCCAGGGCGAGATCAGATACGCAGTATTTT
J gene: TRBJ1-5; D gene: TRBD1; V gene: TRBV19; CDR3 length: 17; clone size: .; CDR3 protein: CASTLRTTGYSNQPQHF; CDR3 DNA: TGTGCCAGTACACTCCGAACGACAGGGTATAGCAATCAGCCCCAGCATTTT
J gene: TRBJ2-7; D gene: .; V gene: TRBV14; CDR3 length: 18; clone size: .; CDR3 protein: CASSQGFIGEVRGYEQYF; CDR3 DNA: TGTGCCAGCAGCCAAGGCTTCATCGGGGAAGTTCGGGGCTACGAGCAGTACTTC
J gene: TRBJ1-2; D gene: .; V gene: TRBV10-2; CDR3 length: 11; clone size: .; CDR3 protein: CASSQEYGYTF; CDR3 DNA: TGCGCCAGCAGTCAGGAATATGGCTACACCTTC
J gene: TRBJ1-6; D gene: .; V gene: TRBV2; CDR3 length: 15; clone size: few; CDR3 protein: CASRAGGYHNSPLHF; CDR3 DNA: TGTGCCAGCAGGGCGGGGGGCTATCATAATTCACCCCTCCACTTT
J gene: TRBJ1-1; D gene: .; V gene: TRBV9; CDR3 length: 13; clone size: .; CDR3 protein: CASSLNKNTEAFF; CDR3 DNA: TGTGCCAGCAGCTTAAACAAGAACACTGAAGCTTTCTTT
J gene: TRBJ1-6; D gene: .; V gene: TRBV5-1; CDR3 length: 15; clone size: .; CDR3 protein: CASSLAPDINSPLHF; CDR3 DNA: TGCGCCAGCAGCTTGGCCCCGGACATCAATTCACCCCTCCACTTT